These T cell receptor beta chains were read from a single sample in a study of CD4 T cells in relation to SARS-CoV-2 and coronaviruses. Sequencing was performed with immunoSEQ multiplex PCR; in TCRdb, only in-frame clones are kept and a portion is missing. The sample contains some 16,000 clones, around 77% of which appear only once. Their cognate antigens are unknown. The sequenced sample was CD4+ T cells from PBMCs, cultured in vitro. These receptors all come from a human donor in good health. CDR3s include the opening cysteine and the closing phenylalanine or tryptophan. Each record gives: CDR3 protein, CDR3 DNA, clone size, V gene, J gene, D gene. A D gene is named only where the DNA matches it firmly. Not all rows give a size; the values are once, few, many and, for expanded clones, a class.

CDR3aa: CATSDPGTGSGFYGYTF
CDR3nt: TGTGCCACCAGTGACCCGGGGACAGGGTCGGGTTTCTATGGCTACACCTTC
abundance: few
v_gene: TRBV24-1
j_gene: TRBJ1-2
d_gene: TRBD1

CDR3aa: CASSLVAGSGELFF
CDR3nt: TGTGCCAGCAGCTTGGTCGCTGGGTCCGGGGAGCTGTTTTTT
abundance: NA
v_gene: TRBV5-6
j_gene: TRBJ2-2
d_gene: NA

CDR3aa: CASSARLADNEQFF
CDR3nt: TGTGCCAGCAGCGCCAGACTAGCGGACAATGAGCAGTTCTTC
abundance: few
v_gene: TRBV9
j_gene: TRBJ2-1
d_gene: TRBD2

CDR3aa: CASSLLEGPTEAFF
CDR3nt: TGTGCCAGCTCACTTCTCGAAGGCCCCACTGAAGCTTTCTTT
abundance: NA
v_gene: TRBV18
j_gene: TRBJ1-1
d_gene: NA

CDR3aa: CASSQDWGTSGRGETQYF
CDR3nt: TGCGCCAGCAGCCAAGATTGGGGCACTAGCGGGAGAGGAGAGACCCAGTACTTC
abundance: once
v_gene: TRBV4-1
j_gene: TRBJ2-5
d_gene: TRBD2

CDR3aa: CSATGQYIRNEQFF
CDR3nt: TGCAGCGCCACGGGACAGTACATTCGCAATGAGCAGTTCTTC
abundance: NA
v_gene: TRBV29-1
j_gene: TRBJ2-1
d_gene: TRBD1

CDR3aa: CASSLAPGSPNQETQYF
CDR3nt: TGCGCCAGCAGCTTGGCCCCCGGATCGCCGAACCAAGAGACCCAGTACTTC
abundance: few
v_gene: TRBV5-1
j_gene: TRBJ2-5
d_gene: NA

CDR3aa: CASSESKGTGGSQPQHF
CDR3nt: TGTGCCAGCAGTGAGAGTAAGGGGACAGGCGGTAGTCAGCCCCAGCATTTT
abundance: few
v_gene: TRBV6-1
j_gene: TRBJ1-5
d_gene: TRBD1

CDR3aa: CASSLTPNSFYEQYF
CDR3nt: TGTGCCAGCAGCCTTACTCCAAATAGTTTCTACGAGCAGTACTTC
abundance: NA
v_gene: TRBV9
j_gene: TRBJ2-7
d_gene: NA

CDR3aa: CASSLWGTGAFDTGELFF
CDR3nt: TGTGCCAGCAGTTTATGGGGGACAGGGGCGTTCGACACCGGGGAGCTGTTTTTT
abundance: NA
v_gene: TRBV28
j_gene: TRBJ2-2
d_gene: TRBD1

CDR3aa: CASSDETGQETQYF
CDR3nt: TGTGCCAGCAGTGACGAGACAGGGCAAGAGACCCAGTACTTC
abundance: NA
v_gene: TRBV6-1
j_gene: TRBJ2-5
d_gene: TRBD1

CDR3aa: CASSVSTGMNTEAFF
CDR3nt: TGTGCCAGCAGCGTTTCGACTGGTATGAACACTGAAGCTTTCTTT
abundance: NA
v_gene: TRBV9
j_gene: TRBJ1-1
d_gene: NA

CDR3aa: CASSQEGRRVGNTIYF
CDR3nt: TGCGCCAGCAGCCAAGAGGGGAGACGTGTTGGGAACACCATATATTTT
abundance: few
v_gene: TRBV4-1
j_gene: TRBJ1-3
d_gene: NA

CDR3aa: CASSLGQKNTEAFF
CDR3nt: TGTGCCAGCTCACTTGGACAGAAGAACACTGAAGCTTTCTTT
abundance: NA
v_gene: TRBV18
j_gene: TRBJ1-1
d_gene: NA

CDR3aa: CAWGRQGRETQYF
CDR3nt: TGTGCCTGGGGTAGACAGGGGAGAGAGACCCAGTACTTC
abundance: once
v_gene: TRBV30
j_gene: TRBJ2-5
d_gene: TRBD1

CDR3aa: CASSLPPGAREQYF
CDR3nt: TGCGCCAGCAGCTTGCCCCCGGGAGCGCGCGAGCAGTACTTC
abundance: NA
v_gene: TRBV5-1
j_gene: TRBJ2-7
d_gene: NA

CDR3aa: CASSSRARTDTQYF
CDR3nt: TGCGCCAGCAGCTCGAGGGCGCGCACAGATACGCAGTATTTT
abundance: NA
v_gene: TRBV5-1
j_gene: TRBJ2-3
d_gene: NA

CDR3aa: CASTSSPPRGTSGRVGEQFF
CDR3nt: TGTGCCAGCACCAGCAGCCCTCCCCGAGGGACTAGCGGGAGGGTGGGCGAGCAGTTCTTC
abundance: NA
v_gene: TRBV21-1
j_gene: TRBJ2-1
d_gene: NA

CDR3aa: CASSVAVESTGELFF
CDR3nt: TGTGCCAGCAGCGTAGCGGTGGAGTCGACCGGGGAGCTGTTTTTT
abundance: NA
v_gene: TRBV9
j_gene: TRBJ2-2
d_gene: NA

CDR3aa: CASGLANRTSGVGTSYNEQFF
CDR3nt: TGTGCTAGTGGTTTGGCCAACAGGACTAGCGGAGTGGGGACCTCCTACAATGAGCAGTTCTTC
abundance: NA
v_gene: TRBV12-5
j_gene: TRBJ2-1
d_gene: TRBD2

CDR3aa: CSGGVGNTEAFF
CDR3nt: TGCAGCGGGGGTGTCGGGAACACTGAAGCTTTCTTT
abundance: NA
v_gene: TRBV29-1
j_gene: TRBJ1-1
d_gene: NA

CDR3aa: CASSVSLPGRSTDTQYF
CDR3nt: TGTGCCAGCAGCGTAAGCCTCCCGGGACGGAGCACAGATACGCAGTATTTT
abundance: NA
v_gene: TRBV9
j_gene: TRBJ2-3
d_gene: NA

CDR3aa: CASSVYGGEQFF
CDR3nt: TGTGCCAGCAGCGTTTACGGCGGTGAGCAGTTCTTC
abundance: NA
v_gene: TRBV9
j_gene: TRBJ2-1
d_gene: NA

CDR3aa: CASSLAGTGGGEAFF
CDR3nt: TGTGCCAGCAGCCTTGCCGGGACCGGGGGCGGTGAAGCTTTCTTT
abundance: NA
v_gene: TRBV7-3
j_gene: TRBJ1-1
d_gene: NA

CDR3aa: CAWSPGGPGTEAFF
CDR3nt: TGTGCCTGGAGCCCCGGAGGGCCCGGCACTGAAGCTTTCTTT
abundance: NA
v_gene: TRBV30
j_gene: TRBJ1-1
d_gene: NA

CDR3aa: CASSEDLTDTQYF
CDR3nt: TGCGCCAGCAGTGAGGACCTCACAGATACGCAGTATTTT
abundance: NA
v_gene: TRBV10-1
j_gene: TRBJ2-3
d_gene: NA

CDR3aa: CASSLLGAKGYTF
CDR3nt: TGTGCCAGCAGCCTCCTGGGGGCGAAGGGCTACACCTTC
abundance: NA
v_gene: TRBV3-1/TRBV3-2
j_gene: TRBJ1-2
d_gene: NA

CDR3aa: CASKSSDTQYF
CDR3nt: TGTGCCAGCAAATCCAGCGATACGCAGTATTTT
abundance: NA
v_gene: TRBV5-6
j_gene: TRBJ2-3
d_gene: NA

CDR3aa: CASSPTYLAHGANYGYTF
CDR3nt: TGTGCCAGCAGCCCAACTTATTTGGCACACGGGGCCAACTATGGCTACACCTTC
abundance: NA
v_gene: TRBV25-1
j_gene: TRBJ1-2
d_gene: NA

CDR3aa: CASSLDGYPQHF
CDR3nt: TGTGCCAGCAGCTTGGATGGGTACCCCCAGCATTTT
abundance: NA
v_gene: TRBV5-6
j_gene: TRBJ1-5
d_gene: NA

CDR3aa: CAWRQGPSNQPQHF
CDR3nt: TGTGCCTGGAGGCAGGGGCCTAGCAATCAGCCCCAGCATTTT
abundance: NA
v_gene: TRBV30
j_gene: TRBJ1-5
d_gene: NA

CDR3aa: CASSATGTTGISYEQYF
CDR3nt: TGTGCCAGCAGCGCCACGGGGACGACAGGTATCTCCTACGAGCAGTACTTC
abundance: few
v_gene: TRBV9
j_gene: TRBJ2-7
d_gene: NA

CDR3aa: CASSLTGTLGEQYF
CDR3nt: TGTGCCAGCAGCTTGACAGGGACTTTGGGCGAGCAGTACTTC
abundance: NA
v_gene: TRBV5-6
j_gene: TRBJ2-7
d_gene: NA

CDR3aa: CASSQTIAVYEQYF
CDR3nt: TGTGCCAGCAGTCAAACTATAGCTGTGTACGAGCAGTACTTC
abundance: NA
v_gene: TRBV11-2
j_gene: TRBJ2-7
d_gene: NA

CDR3aa: CASSVVAQSYEQYF
CDR3nt: TGTGCCAGCAGCGTAGTTGCACAGTCCTACGAGCAGTACTTC
abundance: few
v_gene: TRBV9
j_gene: TRBJ2-7
d_gene: NA

CDR3aa: CASRRSGNTIYF
CDR3nt: TGTGCCAGCCGGCGCTCTGGAAACACCATATATTTT
abundance: NA
v_gene: TRBV28
j_gene: TRBJ1-3
d_gene: NA

CDR3aa: CASSPPGYAKNYGYTF
CDR3nt: TGTGCCAGCTCACCACCCGGGTATGCAAAAAACTATGGCTACACCTTC
abundance: NA
v_gene: TRBV18
j_gene: TRBJ1-2
d_gene: NA

CDR3aa: CASSLVGPDTQYF
CDR3nt: TGTGCCAGCAGTTTAGTGGGTCCAGATACGCAGTATTTT
abundance: NA
v_gene: TRBV12-3/TRBV12-4
j_gene: TRBJ2-3
d_gene: NA

CDR3aa: CASSPTGVDGYTF
CDR3nt: TGTGCCAGCAGTCCGACAGGGGTCGACGGCTACACCTTC
abundance: NA
v_gene: TRBV27
j_gene: TRBJ1-2
d_gene: TRBD1

CDR3aa: CSARGRVEQYF
CDR3nt: TGCAGTGCTAGAGGTAGGGTCGAGCAGTACTTC
abundance: NA
v_gene: TRBV20-1
j_gene: TRBJ2-7
d_gene: NA

CDR3aa: CASSPRSGLAGVTYEQYF
CDR3nt: TGTGCCAGCAGCCCTAGATCTGGGCTAGCGGGAGTTACGTACGAGCAGTACTTC
abundance: few
v_gene: TRBV3-1/TRBV3-2
j_gene: TRBJ2-7
d_gene: TRBD2

CDR3aa: CASSLAPIRTGVSYEQYF
CDR3nt: TGCGCCAGCAGCCTGGCACCAATAAGGACAGGGGTCTCCTACGAGCAGTACTTC
abundance: once
v_gene: TRBV5-1
j_gene: TRBJ2-7
d_gene: TRBD1

CDR3aa: CASSLAGGRAFHEQYF
CDR3nt: TGTGCCAGCAGCTTAGCGGGCGGGAGGGCCTTCCACGAGCAGTACTTC
abundance: NA
v_gene: TRBV13
j_gene: TRBJ2-7
d_gene: TRBD2

CDR3aa: CASSEEITDTQYF
CDR3nt: TGTGCCAGCAGCGAGGAAATCACAGATACGCAGTATTTT
abundance: NA
v_gene: TRBV7-3
j_gene: TRBJ2-3
d_gene: NA

CDR3aa: CASSLVPSGAPNEQFF
CDR3nt: TGTGCCAGCAGCTTAGTCCCTAGCGGGGCCCCCAATGAGCAGTTCTTC
abundance: NA
v_gene: TRBV11-2
j_gene: TRBJ2-1
d_gene: TRBD2

CDR3aa: CASSEQAGYEQYF
CDR3nt: TGTGCCAGCAGTGAACAGGCAGGCTACGAGCAGTACTTC
abundance: NA
v_gene: TRBV2
j_gene: TRBJ2-7
d_gene: NA

CDR3aa: CASSLTTDSSYNEQFF
CDR3nt: TGTGCCAGCAGCTTAACGACTGACAGCTCCTACAATGAGCAGTTCTTC
abundance: NA
v_gene: TRBV7-3
j_gene: TRBJ2-1
d_gene: NA

CDR3aa: CASSLVSGGANVLTF
CDR3nt: TGTGCCAGCAGCCTCGTGAGCGGTGGGGCCAACGTCCTGACTTTC
abundance: NA
v_gene: TRBV11-2
j_gene: TRBJ2-6
d_gene: NA

CDR3aa: CASSRDAGARGNTIYF
CDR3nt: TGTGCCAGCAGCCGAGATGCTGGGGCGCGGGGAAACACCATATATTTT
abundance: NA
v_gene: TRBV7-9
j_gene: TRBJ1-3
d_gene: NA

CDR3aa: CAWSVGTSVGNEQFF
CDR3nt: TGTGCCTGGAGTGTAGGGACTAGCGTGGGCAATGAGCAGTTCTTC
abundance: NA
v_gene: TRBV30
j_gene: TRBJ2-1
d_gene: TRBD2

CDR3aa: CASSLYWYNSYEQYF
CDR3nt: TGTGCCAGCAGCTTATATTGGTACAACTCCTACGAGCAGTACTTC
abundance: NA
v_gene: TRBV7-2
j_gene: TRBJ2-7
d_gene: NA

CDR3aa: CASSESGVSNTEAFF
CDR3nt: TGCGCCAGCAGTGAGTCCGGGGTATCCAACACTGAAGCTTTCTTT
abundance: NA
v_gene: TRBV10-1
j_gene: TRBJ1-1
d_gene: NA

CDR3aa: CASSPRTASYNEQFF
CDR3nt: TGTGCCAGCAGCCCCCGCACCGCGTCCTACAATGAGCAGTTCTTC
abundance: NA
v_gene: TRBV7-8
j_gene: TRBJ2-1
d_gene: NA

CDR3aa: CASSIISAGLRNTQYF
CDR3nt: TGTGCCAGTAGTATTATCTCCGCGGGATTGCGAAATACGCAGTATTTT
abundance: NA
v_gene: TRBV19
j_gene: TRBJ2-3
d_gene: NA

CDR3aa: CASSPPGGGSDEQYF
CDR3nt: TGTGCCAGCAGCCCTCCCGGAGGAGGGTCGGACGAGCAGTACTTC
abundance: once
v_gene: TRBV21-1
j_gene: TRBJ2-7
d_gene: NA

CDR3aa: CASSFGQGTTEAFF
CDR3nt: TGTGCCAGCAGCTTTGGACAGGGGACCACTGAAGCTTTCTTT
abundance: NA
v_gene: TRBV11-2
j_gene: TRBJ1-1
d_gene: TRBD1

CDR3aa: CASSPQGQLFETQYF
CDR3nt: TGTGCCAGCAGCCCTCAGGGACAATTATTCGAGACCCAGTACTTC
abundance: NA
v_gene: TRBV9
j_gene: TRBJ2-5
d_gene: NA

CDR3aa: CASSYQPRGEYEQYF
CDR3nt: TGTGCCAGCAGTTACCAGCCCAGGGGGGAATACGAGCAGTACTTC
abundance: NA
v_gene: TRBV6-2/TRBV6-3
j_gene: TRBJ2-7
d_gene: NA